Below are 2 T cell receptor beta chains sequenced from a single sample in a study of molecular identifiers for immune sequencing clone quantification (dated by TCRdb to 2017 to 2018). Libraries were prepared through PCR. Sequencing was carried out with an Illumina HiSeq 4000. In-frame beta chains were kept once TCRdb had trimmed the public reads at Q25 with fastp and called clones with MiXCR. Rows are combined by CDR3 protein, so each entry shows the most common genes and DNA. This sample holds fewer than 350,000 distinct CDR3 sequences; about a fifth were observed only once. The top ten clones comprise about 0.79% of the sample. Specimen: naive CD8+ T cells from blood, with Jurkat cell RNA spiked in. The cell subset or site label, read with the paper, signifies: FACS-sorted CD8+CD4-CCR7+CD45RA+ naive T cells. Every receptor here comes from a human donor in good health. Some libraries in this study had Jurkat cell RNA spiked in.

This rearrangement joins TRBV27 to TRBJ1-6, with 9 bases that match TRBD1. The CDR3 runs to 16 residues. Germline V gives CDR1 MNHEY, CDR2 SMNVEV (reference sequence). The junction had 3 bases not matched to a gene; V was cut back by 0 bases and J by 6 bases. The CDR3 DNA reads TGTGCCAGCAGTTTATCGGAGGGACAGGGTAATTCACCCCTCCACTTT. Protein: CASSLSEGQGNSPLHF.

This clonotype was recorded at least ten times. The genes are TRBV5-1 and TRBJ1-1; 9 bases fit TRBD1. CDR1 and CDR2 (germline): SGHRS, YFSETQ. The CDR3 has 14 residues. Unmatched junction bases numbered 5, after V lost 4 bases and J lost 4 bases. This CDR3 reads CASSAGQGFTEAFF. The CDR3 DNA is TGCGCCAGCAGCGCGGGACAGGGTTTCACTGAAGCTTTCTTT.